This TCR beta chain was documented in a study of vaccination effects on CD4 cells after COVID-19. Background on the study: Each person got two doses of an mRNA SARS-CoV-2 vaccine, BNT162b2 or mRNA-1273.

The CDR3 has 14 amino acids. From germline, CDR1 is SGHRS and CDR2 YFSETQ. V trimming: 2 bases; J trimming: 6 bases; junction bases outside the gene matches: 8. Only in-frame clones appear in the TCRdb table, and some are missing; sequencing was by immunoSEQ multiplex PCR. The sample has 35,000 to 50,000 clones, around 70% seen once; the top ten hold 26%. Study findings and constraints: Healthy vaccine recipients' vaccine-induced clones were almost all SARS-CoV-2 mono-reactive.

Viral peptide pool expansion of antigen-specific CD4+ T cells preceded sequencing in the ViraFEST assay. Isolation of CD4+ T cells took place after around 10 days of culture. Nucleocapsid antibodies were negative in the vaccine recipients, who had never had SARS-CoV-2 infection. PBMC cultures contained about 2 million cells per well, about 11 IU/ml IL-2 and around 9.9 ug/ml peptides. On days 3 and 7, fresh IL-2 medium replaced half the medium. This clone was picked up a small number of times. The antigen is unknown. The rearrangement uses TRBV5-1 and TRBJ2-7; 7 bases match TRBD1. The input for sequencing was CD4+ T cells from PBMCs cultured with HCoV-OC43 spike peptides, taken before COVID-19 vaccination. Subset: HCoV-OC43 spike overlapping peptide pool stimulation. This sequence originates from a human donor who received a COVID-19 vaccine. The CDR3 protein is CASSLDRVGGEQYF. The CDR3 DNA reads TGCGCCAGCAGCTTAGACAGGGTAGGGGGCGAGCAGTACTTC. Based on the CDR3 plus reference TRBV5-1 and TRBJ2-7, the full variable domain is KAGVTQTPRYLIKTRGQQVTLSCSPISGHRSVSWYQQTPGQGLQFLFEYFSETQRNKGNFPGRFSGRQFSNSRSEMNVSTLELGDSALYLCASSLDRVGGEQYFGPGTRLTVT.